This T cell receptor (beta chain) was captured in a study of beta chain features in type 1 diabetes. Every bit of the isolated RNA underwent reverse transcription, so sequencing read expressed TCRB transcripts. Read counts averaged around 3.5 million for samples of naive, central memory and regulatory T cells. The method was immunoSEQ multiplex PCR; TCRdb's version includes in-frame clones alone and lacks a portion of them. The table has roughly 70,000 clones, approximately 47% seen once; the top ten hold about 0.7%. Staining for CD45RO/CCR7/CD25/CD127/CD95/CD27 allowed sorting of CD4+ naive, central memory, regulatory and stem cell-like memory cells. This clone has only a few counts. Its target is not known. General observations from the study: VDJ junctions from patients with type 1 diabetes contained fewer insertions and more deletions. Sequencing used cDNA, and cells with high TCR expression could therefore be over-represented. Moderate yet significant TCRB CDR3 shortening was seen in Type 1 diabetes patients in all four CD4+ subsets.

V lost 1 base and J lost 4, with 9 bases in between. The germline V gene has CDR1 SGHTA and CDR2 FQGNSA. There are 14 residues in the CDR3. This rearrangement joins TRBV7-2 to TRBJ2-3; D may be TRBD2 (5 bases). The sequence came from a man under 40 with type 1 diabetes. The sample comprised central memory CD4+ T cells from blood. The CDR3 region is CASSLVGMSDTQYF. In DNA form, the CDR3 reads TGTGCCAGCAGCTTAGTCGGGATGTCAGATACGCAGTATTTT. Complete variable domain (other parts from reference TRBV7-2 and TRBJ2-3): GAGVSQSPSNKVTEKGKDVELRCDPISGHTALYWYRQSLGQGLEFLIYFQGNSAPDKSGLPSDRFSAERTGGSVSTLTIQRTQQEDSAVYLCASSLVGMSDTQYFGPGTRLTVL.